These T cell receptor beta chains were read from a single sample in a study of human T cells and chemical hapten exposure. Using its own MiXCR run on the RACE reads, TCRdb lists one record per CDR3 protein. The sample holds 380,000 or so distinct CDR3 sequences, around 5.5% seen once. The sample here was whole blood, taken in connection with sensitization to the hapten diphenylcyclopropenone (DPC). These receptors were obtained from a woman aged 18-35 years with alopecia areata. Some clones in this sample may be carry-over from other donors' samples. Both conserved end residues are part of each CDR3.

cdr3_aa j_call v_call
CASSLDSWNTEAFF TRBJ1-1 TRBV27
CASSGVVAEPYEQYF TRBJ2-7 TRBV2
CASSLAESKRVGKLFF TRBJ1-4 TRBV5-1
CASSKPPTDTPGDVQPQHF TRBJ1-5 TRBV21-1
CASSEYQGEETQYF TRBJ2-5 TRBV25-1
CASSPGTSAGNEQFF TRBJ2-1 TRBV7-9
CASSFEGANTEAFF TRBJ1-1 TRBV28
CSVLTGTGGYEQYF TRBJ2-7 TRBV29-1
CASSPSSTTDTQYF TRBJ2-3 TRBV3-1
CASSYFPAGKTEAFF TRBJ1-1 TRBV6-2/TRBV6-3
CASGTLNQPQHF TRBJ1-5 TRBV6-1
CASSQANTGELFF TRBJ2-2 TRBV14
CASSPGPGQGIYEQYF TRBJ2-7 TRBV4-3
CASSSGTPPYTF TRBJ1-2 TRBV5-6
CASSYRARTPYEQYF TRBJ2-7 TRBV6-2/TRBV6-3
CASSVQGSDTQYF TRBJ2-3 TRBV9
CASSYSTSGGRGEQFF TRBJ2-1 TRBV6-2/TRBV6-3
CASSLERRAVSTDTQYF TRBJ2-3 TRBV5-4
CASSLLDRGNGYTF TRBJ1-2 TRBV12-3/TRBV12-4
CASSLARRRAEAFF TRBJ1-1 TRBV7-2
CASSRAGASTDTQYF TRBJ2-3 TRBV12-3/TRBV12-4
CASRPSSGQLFSNQPQHF TRBJ1-5 TRBV4-1
CASSAGDRENSPLHF TRBJ1-6 TRBV5-6
CASSAEGTEAFF TRBJ1-1 TRBV5-1
CASSIRDQPGTGELFF TRBJ2-2 TRBV14
CASSSTGDLYELYF TRBJ2-7 TRBV5-8
CASSQDYGGRQPQHF TRBJ1-5 TRBV4-1
CASRRGANQPQHF TRBJ1-5 TRBV6-2/TRBV6-3
CASSPSLDNYGYTF TRBJ1-2 TRBV27
CASSPDKGNQPQHF TRBJ1-5 TRBV27
CASSQRSSYGYTF TRBJ1-2 TRBV3-1
CSAKRQEGSTEAFF TRBJ1-1 TRBV20-1
CATSRDYGAPPDTQYF TRBJ2-3 TRBV15
CSALRGQGATGELFF TRBJ2-2 TRBV20-1
CASSFKGLAGELFF TRBJ2-2 TRBV28
CASSSRTGTNQPQHF TRBJ1-5 TRBV6-6
CASSPSGTAETQYF TRBJ2-5 TRBV7-8
CASSYNYDPAFPTDTQYF TRBJ2-3 TRBV6-6
CASSPRLGARGYGYTF TRBJ1-2 TRBV5-4
CASSSRDNEQFF TRBJ2-1 TRBV6-5
CAISGGRGDHEQYF TRBJ2-7 TRBV10-3
CSVARYGTGTQETQYF TRBJ2-5 TRBV29-1
CASSRPEQGPGANVLTF TRBJ2-6 TRBV4-1
CASSGRDRVYYGYTF TRBJ1-2 TRBV11-2
CASSQRTSGGVQETQYF TRBJ2-5 TRBV4-2
CSAKTGPGPYEQYF TRBJ2-7 TRBV20-1
CASSWDFLPEAFF TRBJ1-1 TRBV7-9
CASRRTGGLETYGYTF TRBJ1-2 TRBV6-2/TRBV6-3
CASSTTPQGTNTGELFF TRBJ2-2 TRBV19
CASSKDRASTYAQYF TRBJ2-7 TRBV11-3
CASRPGTYNEQFF TRBJ2-1 TRBV11-2
CASTAFIEAFF TRBJ1-1 TRBV12-3/TRBV12-4
CASSLETSGGGTDTQYF TRBJ2-3 TRBV11-2
CSAMGKKNTEAFF TRBJ1-1 TRBV20-1
CASSLGPSTYEQYF TRBJ2-7 TRBV7-8